This T cell receptor (beta chain) is from a study of T cells in Graves' hyperthyroidism and ophthalmopathy. There are many counts of this clonotype. What it binds is unknown. The CDR3 has 14 residues. The germline gives CDR1 SGDLS, CDR2 YYNGEE. The V and J ends lost 3 bases and 4 bases, in that order; junction bases with no gene match: 4. For the diagnoses, clinical symptoms, serum thyroxine and TRAb, thyroid ultrasound and orbital computed tomography were used. The investigators amplified TCR beta CDR3 regions from RNA transcripts. First-round RT-PCR targeting the TCR CDR3 was performed with the HTBI primer set. TCRdb analysed the multiplex PCR reads with MiXCR anew, one entry per CDR3 protein. The sample lists 550,000 to 700,000 distinct CDR3 sequences; just over 45% were seen once. General study findings and limits: Ophthalmopathy, which appeared later, was predicted by the model a median roughly 6.4 months before onset. Peripheral blood also featured most of the thyroid clonotypes expanded above 0.001.

The sample comprised peripheral blood or thyroid tissue (not recorded which). The rearrangement links TRBV9 to TRBJ1-1; the match to TRBD1 covers 9 bases. This TCR came from an adult woman with Graves' disease, either hyperthyroidism or ophthalmopathy (not recorded which). The CDR3: CASSAGQGFTEAFF. CDR3 nucleotide sequence: TGTGCCAGCAGCGCGGGACAGGGTTTCACTGAAGCTTTCTTT. Full variable domain (remainder filled in from reference TRBV9 and TRBJ1-1): DSGVTQTPKHLITATGQRVTLRCSPRSGDLSVYWYQQSLDQGLQFLIQYYNGEERAKGNILERFSAQQFPDLHSELNLSSLELGDSALYFCASSAGQGFTEAFFGQGTRLTVV.